The rows below give T cell receptor beta chains drawn from one sample of a study of tumor and adjacent non-tumor tissue in lung cancer. TCRdb re-called the multiplex PCR reads through MiXCR, storing one row per CDR3 protein. The sample shows around 66,000 distinct CDR3 sequences, about 80% of them seen only once. Sequencing was done on a sample of lung tumor tissue. These receptors were obtained from a man aged 60 to 69 with non-small cell lung cancer. The CDR3 runs from the conserved cysteine through the conserved F or W. The D gene is left open where the match is weak. Clone size is stated in some rows and not others, as once, few, many or a class when expanded.

j_call | d_call | clone_size | v_call | cdr3_aa | cdr3_nt
TRBJ2-2 | - | - | TRBV6-5 | CARKQEIGTGELFF | TGTGCCAGAAAACAGGAAATAGGCACAGGGGAGCTGTTTTTT
TRBJ2-7 | - | - | TRBV11-3 | CASCLGIGTGNYEQYF | TGTGCCAGCTGCTTAGGAATTGGGACGGGTAACTACGAGCAGTATTTC
TRBJ2-7 | - | - | TRBV12-3/TRBV12-4 | CTSSLGWSYYEQYF | TGTACCAGCAGTTTAGGGTGGAGCTACTACGAGCAGTACTTC
TRBJ2-7 | TRBD2 | - | TRBV6-1 | CTSRGLARSYKQYF | TGTACCAGCAGGGGACTAGCGCGCTCCTACAAGCAGTACTTC
TRBJ2-7 | TRBD1 | - | TRBV10-3 | CAISNRDREDYELYF | TGTGCCATCAGCAACCGGGACAGGGAAGACTACGAGCTGTACTTC
TRBJ2-5 | TRBD1 | - | TRBV7-8 | CASSLDGTGQGTTEYF | TGTGCCAGCAGCTTAGACGGGACAGGTCAAGGGACGACCGAGTACTTC
TRBJ2-2 | TRBD2 | - | TRBV11-2 | CASSLDHVSGRSGELFF | TGTGCCAGCAGCTTAGATCATGTTAGCGGGAGGTCCGGGGAGCTGTTTTTT
TRBJ1-1 | - | - | TRBV29-1 | CSVLPMNTEAFF | TGCAGCGTTCTGCCAATGAACACTGAAGCTTTCTTT
TRBJ2-7 | - | - | TRBV11-1 | CARSPQGADEQYF | TGTGCCAGGAGCCCACAGGGTGCGGACGAGCAGTACTTC
TRBJ2-6 | TRBD2 | - | TRBV10-3 | CAVSEHGTSGRDSGASVLTF | TGTGCCGTCAGTGAACATGGGACTAGTGGGAGGGACTCTGGGGCCAGCGTACTGACTTTC
TRBJ2-7 | TRBD1 | - | TRBV29-1 | CNVLQGAGGYEQYF | TGCAACGTCTTGCAGGGGGCAGGGGGTTACGAGCAGTACTTC
TRBJ2-2 | - | few | TRBV5-5 | CASRTGTVNTGELFF | TGTGCCAGCAGAACCGGGACGGTAAACACAGGGGAGCTGTTTTTT
TRBJ1-1 | - | many | TRBV6-5 | CASSYSNLMNTEAFF | TGTGCCAGCAGTTACTCGAACCTCATGAACACTGAAGCTTTCTTT
TRBJ2-3 | - | many | TRBV5-6 | CASSLDRGFGRTDTQYF | TGTGCCAGCAGCTTGGACCGCGGTTTCGGGCGCACAGATACGCAGTATTTT
TRBJ1-6 | TRBD1 | many | TRBV28 | CASSSPGGYSPLHF | TGTGCCAGCAGTTCCCCAGGGGGCTATTCACCCCTCCACTTT
TRBJ1-1 | - | - | TRBV12-3/TRBV12-4 | CASSRTGWNTEAFF | TGTGCCAGCAGTCGGACGGGATGGAACACCGAAGCTTTCTTT
TRBJ2-3 | TRBD2 | - | TRBV5-1 | CASSLEGGIDTQYF | TGCGCTAGCAGCTTGGAGGGAGGGATAGATACGCAGTATTTT
TRBJ2-7 | - | - | TRBV20-1 | CGARDGPDEQYF | TGCGGTGCAAGGGACGGACCCGACGAGCAGTACTTC
TRBJ2-6 | TRBD1 | - | TRBV28 | CTSTWTGGSIGANVLTF | TGTACTAGCACCTGGACAGGGGGCTCTATTGGGGCCAACGTCCTGACTTTC
TRBJ2-1 | - | many | TRBV5-4 | CASSLRGSNEQFF | TGTGCCAGCAGCTTGCGGGGGAGTAATGAGCAGTTCTTC
TRBJ1-2 | TRBD1 | - | TRBV6-1 | CTSCASGGIYGFTF | TGTACCAGCTGTGCATCAGGGGGCATCTATGGCTTCACCTTC
TRBJ2-7 | TRBD1 | - | TRBV6-5 | CASRPDRGRQFYKQYF | TGTGCTAGCAGGCCTGACAGGGGCCGACAATTCTACAAGCAGTACTTC
TRBJ2-3 | TRBD2 | - | TRBV5-4 | CARSFPGLAITQYF | TGTGCCAGGAGCTTTCCGGGACTAGCGATTACGCAGTATTTT
TRBJ1-5 | - | - | TRBV30 | CVWSLGTNQPQHF | TGTGTCTGGAGCTTGGGCACAAATCAGCCCCAGCATTTT
TRBJ2-7 | - | - | TRBV20-1 | CSPKGGLNEQYF | TGCAGCCCAAAGGGGGGCTTGAACGAGCAGTACTTC
TRBJ2-5 | TRBD1 | - | TRBV6-5 | CASSYSRQGVETQNF | TGTGCCAGCAGTTACTCGAGACAGGGGGTTGAGACACAGAACTTC
TRBJ2-1 | - | - | TRBV5-6 | CASSFDTSGFNKQFF | TGTGCCAGCAGCTTCGACACCTCAGGGTTCAATAAGCAGTTCTTT
TRBJ2-3 | TRBD1 | - | TRBV20-1 | CSARGQLTDTPCF | TGCAGTGCACGGGGACAGCTCACAGATACACCGTGTTTT
TRBJ2-4 | - | - | TRBV29-1 | CGASVGQAKNSQYF | TGCGGCGCCTCGGTAGGGCAAGCCAAAAACAGTCAGTACTTC
TRBJ2-7 | TRBD1 | - | TRBV6-6 | CANTPTGGIPYEQYF | TGTGCCAACACGCCGACAGGGGGAATCCCCTACGAGCAGTACTTC
TRBJ2-1 | - | - | TRBV6-2/TRBV6-3 | CASRIGTESYNEQSF | TGTGCCAGCAGGATCGGGACGGAATCCTACAATGAGCAGTCCTTC
TRBJ1-4 | TRBD1 | few | TRBV20-1 | CSDPGQGAENLFF | TGCAGTGATCCGGGACAGGGGGCTGAAAACCTGTTTTTT
TRBJ2-7 | - | - | TRBV10-2 | CASCDGGNTYEHYF | TGCGCCAGCTGTGACGGAGGGAACACCTACGAGCACTACTTC
TRBJ1-6 | - | medium-sized | TRBV6-2/TRBV6-3 | CASSYPGRNNSPLHF | TGTGCCAGCAGTTACCCGGGACGGAATAATTCACCCCTCCACTTT
TRBJ2-1 | - | - | TRBV20-1 | CGARAGTKTYEQFF | TGCGGTGCTCGAGCTGGGACAAAGACATACGAGCAGTTCTTC
TRBJ2-5 | TRBD1 | - | TRBV11-2 | CASSLAGTGAQETRYF | TGTGCCAGCAGCTTAGCCGGGACAGGGGCCCAAGAGACCCGGTACTTC
TRBJ1-2 | - | - | TRBV6-1 | CGSRGQIYGYTF | TGTGGCAGCAGAGGTCAGATCTATGGCTACACCTTC
TRBJ2-5 | - | - | TRBV11-2 | CPSRLTKETHYF | TGTCCCAGCCGACTGACGAAGGAGACCCACTACTTC
TRBJ2-5 | TRBD2 | once | TRBV6-4 | CANSDSISGKGDQYF | TGTGCCAACAGTGACTCGATTAGCGGGAAGGGAGACCAGTACTTC
TRBJ2-5 | TRBD1 | many | TRBV5-6 | CASSPWDRQETQYF | TGTGCCAGCAGCCCGTGGGACAGGCAAGAGACCCAGTACTTC
TRBJ1-6 | - | - | TRBV2 | CASSLGTGGKSPLHF | TGTGCCAGCAGCCTCGGGACCGGAGGTAAATCACCCCTCCACTTT
TRBJ2-6 | - | - | TRBV20-1 | CSARVQWDRSGANVLTF | TGCAGTGCTAGAGTTCAGTGGGATCGCTCTGGGGCCAACGTACTGACTTTC
TRBJ1-1 | TRBD1 | - | TRBV6-1 | CASSPGTENAEAFF | TGTGCCAGCAGTCCCGGGACAGAGAACGCTGAAGCTTTCTTT